This TCR beta chain was profiled in a study of metastatic and nonmetastatic thyroid tumors. Using MiXCR, TCRdb reanalyzed the PCR reads. The sample records approximately 30,000 clones, about 3.9% being singletons. To note about this clone: No antigen is known for it.

Findings of the study overall: Patients with malignant thyroid tumors reportedly had significantly higher TCR beta diversity than those with benign nodules, in blood and tumor.

Thyroid surgery took place with no prior treatment in any patient. The receptor was isolated from a male donor with papillary thyroid cancer or a benign thyroid nodule (not recorded which). Some clones in this sample may be carry-over from other donors' samples. The sequencing input was blood.

This CDR3 is CASRGMGNQHQHF. CDR3 sequence (DNA): TGTGCCAGCAGGGGAATGGGCAATCAGCACCAACATTTT. V usage is TRBV6-2 or TRBV6-3 and J usage is TRBJ1-5; D gene unclear. The CDR3 has 13 amino acids. Deletions cut 6 bases from V and 16 bases from J, with 22 bases between. Germline-derived CDR1 and CDR2 are MNHEY and SVGEGT.